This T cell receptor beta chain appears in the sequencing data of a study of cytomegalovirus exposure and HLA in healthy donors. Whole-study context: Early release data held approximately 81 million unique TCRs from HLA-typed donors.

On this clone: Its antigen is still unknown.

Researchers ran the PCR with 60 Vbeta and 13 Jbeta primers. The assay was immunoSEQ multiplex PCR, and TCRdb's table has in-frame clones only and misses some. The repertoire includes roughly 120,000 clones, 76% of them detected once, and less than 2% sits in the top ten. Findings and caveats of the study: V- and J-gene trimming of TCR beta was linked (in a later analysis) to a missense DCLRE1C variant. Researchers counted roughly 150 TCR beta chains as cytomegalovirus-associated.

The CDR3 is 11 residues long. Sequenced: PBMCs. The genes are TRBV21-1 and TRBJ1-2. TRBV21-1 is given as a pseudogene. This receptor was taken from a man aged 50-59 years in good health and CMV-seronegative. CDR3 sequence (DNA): TGTGTCCTGAGCACCCGAAGAGGCTACACCTTC. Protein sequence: CVLSTRRGYTF.